The T cell receptor (beta chain) under discussion was sequenced for a study of blood T cell repertoires in COVID-19. The method was immunoSEQ multiplex PCR; TCRdb's version includes in-frame clones alone and lacks a portion of them. The sample contains 250,000 to 400,000 clones, about nine tenths of which appear only once. V was clipped by 5 bases and J by 4 bases; unmatched bases: 10. CDR3 length equals 15 residues. Germline V CDR1 and CDR2: MNHEY, SMNVEV (reference sequence). The TCR sequence derives from a woman in her thirties with COVID-19, enrolled during active disease. The chain combines TRBV27 with TRBJ1-2, with TRBD1 matching over 7 bases. Sequencing was done on a sample of peripheral blood. The CDR3 protein is CASSPTLQGSYGYTF. CDR3 nucleotides: TGTGCCAGCAGTCCCACCCTACAGGGGTCCTATGGCTACACCTTC.